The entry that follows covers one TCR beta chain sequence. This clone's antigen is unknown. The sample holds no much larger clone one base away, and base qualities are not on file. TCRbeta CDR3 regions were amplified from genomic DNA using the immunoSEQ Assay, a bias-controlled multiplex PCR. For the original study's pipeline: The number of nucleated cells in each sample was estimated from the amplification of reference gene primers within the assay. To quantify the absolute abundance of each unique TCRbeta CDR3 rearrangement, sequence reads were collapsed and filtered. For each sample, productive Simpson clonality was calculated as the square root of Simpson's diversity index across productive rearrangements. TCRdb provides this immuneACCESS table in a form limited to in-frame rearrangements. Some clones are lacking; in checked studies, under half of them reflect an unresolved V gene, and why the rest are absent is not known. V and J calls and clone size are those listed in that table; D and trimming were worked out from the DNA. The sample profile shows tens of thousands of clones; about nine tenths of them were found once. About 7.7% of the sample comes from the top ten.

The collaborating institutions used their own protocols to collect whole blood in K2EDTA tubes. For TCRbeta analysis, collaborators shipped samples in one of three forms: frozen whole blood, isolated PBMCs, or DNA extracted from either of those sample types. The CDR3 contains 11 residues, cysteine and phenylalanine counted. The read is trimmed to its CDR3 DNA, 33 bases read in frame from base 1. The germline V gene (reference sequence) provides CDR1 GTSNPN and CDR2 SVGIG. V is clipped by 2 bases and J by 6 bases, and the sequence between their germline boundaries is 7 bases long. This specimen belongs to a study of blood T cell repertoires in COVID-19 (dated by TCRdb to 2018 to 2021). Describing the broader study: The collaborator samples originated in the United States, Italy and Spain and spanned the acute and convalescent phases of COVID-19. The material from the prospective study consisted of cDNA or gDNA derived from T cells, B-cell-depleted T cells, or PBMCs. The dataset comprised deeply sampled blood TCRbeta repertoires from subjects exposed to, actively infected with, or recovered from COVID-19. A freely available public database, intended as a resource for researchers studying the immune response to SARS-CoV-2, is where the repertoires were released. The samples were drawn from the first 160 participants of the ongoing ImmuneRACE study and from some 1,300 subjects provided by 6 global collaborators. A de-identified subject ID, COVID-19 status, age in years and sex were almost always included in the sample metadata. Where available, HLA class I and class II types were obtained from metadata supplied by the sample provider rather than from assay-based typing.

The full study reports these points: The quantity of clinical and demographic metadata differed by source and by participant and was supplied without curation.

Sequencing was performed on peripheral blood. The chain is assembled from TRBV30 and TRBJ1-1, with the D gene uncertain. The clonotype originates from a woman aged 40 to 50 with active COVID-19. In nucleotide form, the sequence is TGTGCCTGGAGTCGGGAGGCTGAAGCTTTCTTT. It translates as CAWSREAEAFF.